This T cell receptor beta chain was recorded in a study of PD-L1 blockade in urothelial cancer. In the study overall: The year 2014 saw patients start atezolizumab, 1,200 mg intravenously every 3 weeks. Prior chemotherapy in patients spanned 0 to 3 regimens.

Per germline, CDR1 SGHNT and CDR2 YYREEE (reference sequence). This CDR3 is built from 14 residues. J lost 1 base, V lost 4 bases, and 4 bases had no gene match. TCRdb keeps only in-frame clones here, not all; method: immunoSEQ multiplex PCR. The top ten hold 14% of the sample, which has about 86,000 clones, about 85% seen once. Time point defined: pretreatment peripheral blood. This clone was found once. The source material was PBMCs, sampled around atezolizumab (anti-PD-L1) treatment. The V gene is TRBV5-4, the J gene TRBJ1-1; 7 bases map to TRBD1. The sequence was obtained from a man aged 55 to 70 with urothelial cancer. CDR3 residues: CASSGGQRNTEAFF. DNA for the CDR3: TGTGCCAGCAGCGGGGGACAGCGGAACACTGAAGCTTTCTTT.